This entry lists 11 T cell receptor beta chains sequenced from one sample in a study of blood T cell repertoires in COVID-19. TCRdb's table, derived via immunoSEQ multiplex PCR, lists solely in-frame clones and lacks some. Here the sample spans some 200,000 clones, 85% to 90% being singletons. Sequencing used peripheral blood. These receptors were obtained from a woman in her seventies with acute or convalescent COVID-19.

V usage is TRBV19 and J usage is TRBJ1-1; 8 bases fit TRBD1. V lost 9 bases and J lost 3; bases outside the gene matches: 6. Looked up from germline, CDR1 is LNHDA and CDR2 is SQIVND (reference sequence). CDR3 size: 13 residues. DNA for the CDR3: TGTGCCAGCCGCCAGGGGGCAGACACTGAAGCTTTCTTT. This translates into CASRQGADTEAFF.

The J gene is TRBJ1-2, the V gene TRBV5-1, with D perhaps matching TRBD1 (6 bases). Germline-derived CDR1 and CDR2 are SGHRS and YFSETQ. Trimming cost V 4 bases and J 0 bases, with 10 bases left between them. The CDR3 consists of 14 residues. In DNA, the CDR3 is TGCGCCAGCAGCATCGGGACAACTAACTATGGCTACACCTTC. Translating it yields CASSIGTTNYGYTF.

The V call is TRBV27, the J call TRBJ1-5; maybe TRBD1 (5 bases). CDR3 length: 14 amino acids. Trimming cost V 5 bases and J 7 bases, with 15 bases left between them. Germline V gene sequence: CDR1 MNHEY, CDR2 SMNVEV (reference sequence). The CDR3 protein is CASSPQGSVQPQHF. In DNA, the CDR3 is TGTGCCAGCAGTCCTCAGGGCAGCGTGCAGCCCCAGCATTTT.

The chain couples TRBV28 to TRBJ2-7; 11 bases map to TRBD2. Trimming removed 7 bases from V and 4 bases from J; junction bases left unmatched: 12. This CDR3 region has 16 residues. Germline lookup yields CDR1 MDHEN and CDR2 SYDVKM. DNA for the CDR3: TGTGCCAGCATACCAACGGGACTAGCGGTTTCGTACGAGCAGTACTTC. Encoded protein: CASIPTGLAVSYEQYF.

This chain uses TRBV5-1 with TRBJ1-4; perhaps TRBD1 as D (5 bases). CDR1 is SGHRS, CDR2 YFSETQ, per germline. The CDR3 runs 13 residues. V gave up 4 bases and J gave up 10 bases, with 14 bases separating them. The CDR3 nucleotides are TGCGCCAGCAGCCCCGATGGGGGAGGAAAACTGTTTTTT. It translates to CASSPDGGGKLFF.

The J gene is TRBJ2-2, the V gene TRBV5-1, with D perhaps TRBD1 (6 bases). Germline V gene sequence: CDR1 SGHRS, CDR2 YFSETQ. The CDR3 totals 16 residues. Trimming took off 1 base at V and 8 bases at J, with 18 bases between the two ends. Here the CDR3 DNA reads TGCGCCAGCAGCTTGAGGTCGGACAGCCAACGAGGGGAGCTGTTTTTT. Protein sequence: CASSLRSDSQRGELFF.

The chain joins TRBV7-2 to TRBJ2-4; tentative D call: TRBD2 (5 bases). V lost 2 bases, J lost 8 bases, and 13 bases lay in between. CDR1 is SGHTA, CDR2 FQGNSA, per germline. The CDR3 covers 14 residues. CDR3 sequence reads: CASSLRGTGDIQYF. The CDR3 DNA reads TGTGCCAGCAGCTTACGGGGTACCGGGGACATTCAGTACTTC.

V and J are TRBV2 and TRBJ1-1; D not certain. V shed 8 bases and J shed 0 bases, with 10 bases lying between them. This CDR3 comprises 13 residues. The germline CDR1 and CDR2 sequences are SNHLY and FYNNEI. The CDR3 here is CASVAGMNTEAFF. CDR3 DNA: TGTGCCAGCGTCGCAGGCATGAACACTGAAGCTTTCTTT.

The chain is built from TRBV5-4 and TRBJ1-4; D gene ambiguous. Trimming took off 0 bases at V and 7 bases at J, with 10 bases between the two ends. Looked up from germline, CDR1 is SGHNT and CDR2 is YYREEE (reference sequence). The CDR3 contains 14 residues. The CDR3 nucleotides read TGTGCCAGCAGCTTGGAACAACGGGTTGAAAAACTGTTTTTT. It specifies CASSLEQRVEKLFF.

This clone came up once. The rearrangement joins TRBV5-1 to TRBJ2-3, with 8 bases matching TRBD2. Germline CDR1 is SGHRS and CDR2 is YFSETQ. The junction had 4 bases not matched to a gene; V was cut back by 0 bases and J by 4 bases. The CDR3 contains 15 residues. The CDR3 DNA follows: TGCGCCAGCAGCTTGGGGGCGGGGGGCCCAGATACGCAGTATTTT. This codes for CASSLGAGGPDTQYF.

The V gene is TRBV6-5, the J gene TRBJ1-2; possible D gene TRBD1, 6 bases. The CDR3 is 14 residues long. Germline V gene lookup returns CDR1 MNHEY and CDR2 SVGAGI. The germline V and J ends were trimmed by 6 bases and 3 bases, with 14 bases remaining between them. The DNA for the CDR3 is TGTGCCAGCAGAGTCCGGGGGGCGGACTATGGCTACACCTTC. This gives the protein CASRVRGADYGYTF.